These 28 T cell receptor beta chains share one sample of origin, sequenced in a study of beta chain features in type 1 diabetes. The investigators reverse transcribed all of the isolated RNA, so they sequenced expressed TCRB transcripts. Profiling relied on immunoSEQ multiplex PCR, and the TCRdb table lists in-frame clones only, not all of them. The sample has about 620,000 clones, about a sixth seen once. The specimen was naive CD4+ T cells from blood. The receptors here all came from a man aged 18 to 30 in good health.

A few counts support this clone. The chain carries TRBV30 and TRBJ1-5; 11 bases align to TRBD1. The germline CDR1 and CDR2 sequences are GTSNPN and SVGIG (reference sequence). V lost 6 bases, J lost 2 bases, and 12 bases stayed unmatched. The CDR3 extends over 17 amino acids. The CDR3 region has the DNA TGTGCCTGCTGGGGCGGACAGGGGGCAAATGGCAATCAGCCCCAGCATTTT. This gives the protein CACWGGQGANGNQPQHF.

The sample holds a few counts of this clone. The CDR3 region is CASSSDGTPTGELFF. The CDR3 nucleotides read TGTGCCAGCAGCTCCGACGGAACTCCCACCGGGGAGCTGTTTTTT. The chain links TRBV7-2 to TRBJ2-2, with D hard to call. This CDR3 contains 15 residues. From germline, CDR1 is SGHTA and CDR2 FQGNSA. Trimming removed 4 bases at V and 4 bases at J, with 13 bases between.

DNA of the CDR3: TGTGCCAGCAGTTTATGGGGTAGCGGGACGAGTGTGGATACGCAGTATTTT. It is translated as CASSLWGSGTSVDTQYF. J is TRBJ2-3 and V is TRBV28; 8 nucleotides align to TRBD2. With 0 bases clipped from V and 6 bases from J, the junction kept 11 bases outside the gene matches. Germline CDR1 is MDHEN and CDR2 is SYDVKM. This CDR3 has 17 residues. The variable domain in full, completed from reference TRBV28 and TRBJ2-3, reads DVKVTQSSRYLVKRTGEKVFLECVQDMDHENMFWYRQDPGLGLRLIYFSYDVKMKEKGDIPEGYSVSREKKERFSLILESASTNQTSMYLCASSLWGSGTSVDTQYFGPGTRLTVL.

This clone was seen a few times. This rearrangement joins TRBV10-3 to TRBJ1-1, with TRBD1 as a possible D gene (5 bases). The CDR3 has 15 residues. CDR1 and CDR2 (germline): ENHRY, SYGVKD. The V gene lost 6 bases and the J gene lost 2 bases, with 16 bases spanning the gap. The CDR3 spells CAISPLGGENTEAFF. The CDR3 coding sequence is TGTGCCATCAGCCCCCTGGGGGGTGAAAACACTGAAGCTTTCTTT.

The CDR3 sequence is CASSPTTGRTYEQYF. Written as DNA, the CDR3 is TGCGCCAGCAGCCCCACGACAGGAAGGACCTACGAGCAGTACTTC. The chain employs TRBV4-3 and TRBJ2-7; possible D gene TRBD1, 6 bases. V was shortened by 4 bases and J by 2 bases, with 15 bases between the two germline ends. The CDR3 is 15 amino acids. CDR1 and CDR2 (germline): LGHNA, YSLEER.

The genes are TRBV7-3 and TRBJ2-7; 9 bases agree with TRBD1. V shed 4 bases and J 5 bases; nucleotides not matched to a gene: 6. The CDR3 covers 14 residues. Germline assignment: CDR1 SGHTA and CDR2 FQGTGA. The CDR3 region has the DNA TGTGCCAGCAGCTGGGGACAGGGTAGCGACGAGCAGTACTTC. Translation gives CASSWGQGSDEQYF.

The chain carries TRBV5-1 and TRBJ2-7; 8 positions match TRBD1. J lost 4 bases, V lost 1 base, and 13 bases had no gene match. Germline V gene sequence: CDR1 SGHRS, CDR2 YFSETQ. The CDR3 covers 17 residues. The CDR3 is CASSLRTVDRATYEQYF. CDR3 coding DNA: TGCGCCAGCAGCTTGCGTACCGTGGACAGGGCGACGTACGAGCAGTACTTC.

J is TRBJ2-4 and V is TRBV27; D possibly matches TRBD1 or TRBD2 (6 bases each). The CDR3 length is 14 residues. V was trimmed by 7 bases and J by 2 bases, leaving 12 bases between them. CDR1 and CDR2 (germline): MNHEY, SMNVEV (reference sequence). Here the CDR3 reads CASTEGGTKNIQYF. DNA for the CDR3: TGTGCCAGCACCGAAGGGGGGACCAAAAACATTCAGTACTTC.

DNA of the CDR3: TGTGCCAGCACCAACATCGGGGGGACGGCTGAAGCTTTCTTT. It encodes CASTNIGGTAEAFF. The V call is TRBV7-9, the J call TRBJ1-1, with D tentatively TRBD1 (5 bases). Trimming removed 7 bases from V and 6 bases from J, with 18 bases in between. This CDR3 is built from 14 residues. Germline V lookup: CDR1 SEHNR, CDR2 FQNEAQ (reference sequence). Looking up the rest from reference TRBV7-9 and TRBJ1-1 gives the full variable domain: DTGVSQNPRHKITKRGQNVTFRCDPISEHNRLYWYRQTLGQGPEFLTYFQNEAQLEKSRLLSDRFSAERPKGSFSTLEIQRTEQGDSAMYLCASTNIGGTAEAFFGQGTRLTVV.

A few counts support this clone. This sample includes further DNA sequences coding for the same CDR3. This chain uses TRBV9 with TRBJ1-5; 8 bases align to TRBD1. This CDR3 is 15 amino acids long. V trimming: 0 bases; J trimming: 1 base; junction bases outside the gene matches: 0. Germline assignment: CDR1 SGDLS and CDR2 YYNGEE. CDR3 sequence (DNA): TGTGCCAGCAGCGTAGGACAGGGGAGCAATCAGCCCCAGCATTTT. It encodes CASSVGQGSNQPQHF.

This clone has just a few counts. This specimen includes other DNA sequences encoding the same CDR3. This chain links TRBV9 with TRBJ2-5; possibly TRBD2 for D (5 bases). The V and J ends lost 0 bases and 5 bases respectively, with 8 bases between them. The CDR3 extends over 13 amino acids. Germline V gene data show CDR1 as SGDLS and CDR2 as YYNGEE. CDR3 bases: TGTGCCAGCAGCGTAGGGGGAGTGGAGACCCAGTACTTC. Residues: CASSVGGVETQYF.

This chain links TRBV14 with TRBJ2-7, with D possibly TRBD2 on 6 matching bases. The CDR3 has 15 amino acids. The V gene lost 4 bases and the J gene lost 0 bases, with 13 bases spanning the gap. Germline V gene lookup returns CDR1 SGHDN and CDR2 FVKESK. The CDR3 DNA follows: TGTGCCAGCAGCCTATTGCGGGATCCCTCCTACGAGCAGTACTTC. It codes for CASSLLRDPSYEQYF.

V usage is TRBV7-2 and J usage is TRBJ2-3; the match to TRBD1 covers 10 bases. CDR1 and CDR2 from the germline V gene are SGHTA and FQGNSA. The CDR3 extends over 16 amino acids. V was clipped by 5 bases and J by 1 base; unmatched bases: 6. The chain's CDR3 is CASSPLGTGGTDTQYF. The CDR3, as DNA: TGTGCCAGCAGCCCCCTCGGGACAGGGGGCACAGATACGCAGTATTTT.

The V call is TRBV9, the J call TRBJ1-2, with TRBD1 as a possible D gene (5 bases). V was pared by 2 bases and J by 7 bases, with 21 bases between. The germline CDR1 and CDR2 sequences are SGDLS and YYNGEE. This CDR3 has 16 amino acids. CDR3 in DNA: TGTGCCAGCAGCGTTGAACTAAATTCTAGGGGAATTGGCTACACCTTC. It is translated as CASSVELNSRGIGYTF.

This clone has more than one count but fewer than ten. This chain uses TRBV4-1 with TRBJ2-1; possibly TRBD2 for D (5 bases). Germline assignment: CDR1 MGHRA and CDR2 YSYEKL. CDR3 length equals 13 residues. The germline V and J ends were trimmed by 0 bases and 9 bases, with 9 bases remaining between them. CDR3 bases: TGCGCCAGCAGCCAAGAACGGGGAAGTGAGCAGTTCTTC. Residues: CASSQERGSEQFF.

In its sample, this clone was seen a few times. The rearrangement uses TRBV5-1 and TRBJ2-7; D might be TRBD1 (6 bases). V shed 4 bases and J shed 5 bases, with 16 bases lying between them. The length of the CDR3 is 14 residues. Germline V CDR1 and CDR2: SGHRS, YFSETQ. Here the CDR3 DNA reads TGCGCCAGCAGCCGGGCCGGGACAAACAACGAGCAGTACTTC. This translates into CASSRAGTNNEQYF.

V is TRBV9 and J is TRBJ2-3; D is undetermined. The CDR3 sequence is 12 residues long. From germline, CDR1 is SGDLS and CDR2 YYNGEE. The V end was cut by 3 bases, the J end by 2 bases, with 4 bases between. In DNA form, the CDR3 reads TGTGCCAGCAGCGCGCACACAGATACGCAGTATTTT. As protein: CASSAHTDTQYF.

This chain connects TRBV28 to TRBJ2-7; 10 bases are a match to TRBD2. CDR3 length: 15 residues. Germline values: CDR1 MDHEN, CDR2 SYDVKM. Trimming cost V 4 bases and J 3 bases; bases outside gene matches: 6. In nucleotides, the CDR3 is TGTGCCAGCAGTTCCCCCGTAGCGGGAGGCTACGAGCAGTACTTC. Residues: CASSSPVAGGYEQYF.

This sequence joins TRBV5-6 and TRBJ1-6; maybe TRBD1 (5 bases). Per germline, CDR1 SGHDT and CDR2 YYEEEE. V was shortened by 1 base and J by 10 bases, with 15 bases between the two germline ends. The CDR3 extends over 15 amino acids. CDR3 amino acids: CASSLRGGLWSPLHF. DNA of the CDR3: TGTGCCAGCAGCTTGCGGGGCGGACTTTGGTCACCCCTCCACTTT.

V usage is TRBV12-5 and J usage is TRBJ2-1, with D tentatively TRBD1 (5 bases). The germline V gene has CDR1 LGHNT and CDR2 FRNRAP. Deletions cut 2 bases from V and 8 bases from J, with 7 bases between. The length of the CDR3 is 12 residues. The CDR3 nucleotides are TGTGCTAGTGGTTTGTGGGGCGATGAGCAGTTCTTC. It encodes CASGLWGDEQFF.

This clone was found a few times. V and J are TRBV5-1 and TRBJ1-2; 8 bases map to TRBD1. V gave up 4 bases and J gave up 0 bases; unmatched junction bases: 2. The length of the CDR3 is 14 residues. Germline V gene lookup returns CDR1 SGHRS and CDR2 YFSETQ. CDR3 residues: CASSQDRANYGYTF. The CDR3 DNA sequence: TGCGCCAGCAGCCAGGACAGGGCTAACTATGGCTACACCTTC.

This chain joins TRBV7-9 and TRBJ1-2, with D unclear. The germline V and J ends were trimmed by 2 bases and 0 bases, with 10 bases remaining between them. The germline V gene has CDR1 SEHNR and CDR2 FQNEAQ (reference sequence). The CDR3 has 15 residues. The CDR3 reads CASSLTQDSNYGYTF. CDR3 sequence (DNA): TGTGCCAGCAGCTTAACCCAAGACTCTAACTATGGCTACACCTTC.

Worth noting for this clone: In the same sample, other DNA sequences code for this CDR3. The chain is built from TRBV9 and TRBJ2-7, with TRBD2 identical over 8 bases. Germline V lookup: CDR1 SGDLS, CDR2 YYNGEE. The CDR3 is made up of 14 amino acids. V was clipped by 0 bases and J by 2 bases; unmatched bases: 1. The CDR3 loop reads CASSVAGGTYEQYF. DNA for the CDR3: TGTGCCAGCAGCGTAGCGGGAGGGACCTACGAGCAGTACTTC.

CDR3 coding DNA: TGCGCCAGCAGCCAAGATCATTCGGGGGGGTTGGACAATGAGCAGTTCTTC. Its translation: CASSQDHSGGLDNEQFF. The chain is built from TRBV4-3 and TRBJ2-1, with 8 bases that match TRBD2. The CDR3 runs 17 residues. V dropped 0 bases and J dropped 5; count of bases not matched to a gene: 9. Looked up from germline, CDR1 is LGHNA and CDR2 is YSLEER.

The chain employs TRBV4-3 and TRBJ2-5, with TRBD2 matching over 9 bases. Trimming at V came to 1 base and at J to 5 bases, leaving 11 bases not matched to a gene. The CDR3 sequence is 17 residues long. Germline CDR1 and CDR2: LGHNA and YSLEER. In DNA form, the CDR3 reads TGCGCCAGCAGCCAAGGTTACCACACTAGCGGGCGCGAGACCCAGTACTTC. It specifies CASSQGYHTSGRETQYF.

The V and J genes are TRBV28 and TRBJ1-3; TRBD1 agrees at 7 bases. Trimming at V came to 7 bases and at J to 0 bases, leaving 12 bases not matched to a gene. CDR3 length equals 17 residues. Germline-derived CDR1 and CDR2 are MDHEN and SYDVKM. The CDR3 sequence: CASIQGGTFRSGNTIYF. CDR3 sequence (DNA): TGTGCCAGCATCCAGGGGGGGACCTTCCGCTCTGGAAACACCATATATTTT. The full variable domain, its missing parts supplied by reference TRBV28 and TRBJ1-3, is DVKVTQSSRYLVKRTGEKVFLECVQDMDHENMFWYRQDPGLGLRLIYFSYDVKMKEKGDIPEGYSVSREKKERFSLILESASTNQTSMYLCASIQGGTFRSGNTIYFGEGSWLTVV.

This clone was seen once. This rearrangement joins TRBV5-6 to TRBJ1-5; D might be TRBD1 (6 bases). This CDR3 is 16 amino acids long. CDR1 and CDR2 from the germline V gene are SGHDT and YYEEEE. The V and J ends lost 3 bases and 3 bases respectively, with 16 bases between them. CDR3 protein: CASSSRGGSPNQPQHF. CDR3 in DNA: TGTGCCAGCAGCTCCAGGGGAGGGTCGCCCAATCAGCCCCAGCATTTT.

This clone has more than one count but fewer than ten. The CDR3 nucleotides are TGTGCCATCAGTGGAACAGGGGCCGGAACAGATACGCAGTATTTT. The encoded protein is CAISGTGAGTDTQYF. This rearrangement joins TRBV10-3 to TRBJ2-3; 7 bases are a match to TRBD1. The CDR3 is 15 residues long. V shed 4 bases, J shed 3 bases, and the junction held 7 bases outside the gene matches. Germline V gene lookup returns CDR1 ENHRY and CDR2 SYGVKD.